This T cell receptor beta chain stems from a study of blood T cell repertoires in COVID-19. Study summary: Acute and convalescent COVID-19 samples came from the United States, Italy and Spain. The analysed material was cDNA or gDNA that came from T cells, B-cell-depleted T cells, or PBMCs.

This CDR3 has 13 amino acids. After removal of 6 bases from V and 8 bases from J, the junction contained 5 bases not matched to a gene. Germline V gives CDR1 MNHEY, CDR2 SVGAGI. Original handling: Amplified reference gene primers provided the basis for estimating nucleated cell counts. Data came from immunoSEQ multiplex PCR; TCRdb stores just in-frame clones and leaves some out. The D gene and trimming were derived from the DNA, and the V and J assignments and clone size from that table. Found here are some 15,000 clones, 80% to 90% of them singletons; the top ten hold about 22%. Sequences were obtained from peripheral blood. The source of this sequence is a woman aged 55-70 years with acute or convalescent COVID-19. The V call is TRBV6-5, the J call TRBJ2-2; 8 nucleotides line up with TRBD2. CDR3 protein: CASSGIAGGELFF. CDR3 bases: TGTGCCAGCAGCGGGATAGCGGGAGGGGAGCTGTTTTTT.